Presented here are 22 T cell receptor beta chains from one specimen sequenced in a study of blood T cell repertoires in COVID-19. TCRdb keeps only in-frame clones here, not all; method: immunoSEQ multiplex PCR. The data hold about 190,000 clones, with roughly 78% observed a single time. The sample consisted of peripheral blood. These receptors were obtained from a woman aged 80 or over with active or convalescent COVID-19.

V and J are TRBV24-1 and TRBJ1-2, with D unclear. V gave up 5 bases and J gave up 6 bases, with 9 bases separating them. Germline lookup yields CDR1 KGHDR and CDR2 SFDVKD. The CDR3 consists of 12 residues. CDR3 in DNA: TGTGCCACCAGTGGAGGGAGGGATGGCTACACCTTC. Its protein is CATSGGRDGYTF.

V gene TRBV7-8 combines with J gene TRBJ1-2, with unresolved D. V was shortened by 2 bases and J by 3 bases, with 7 bases between the two germline ends. Germline CDR1 is SGHVS and CDR2 is FQNEAQ. This CDR3 has 13 amino acids. The CDR3 nucleotides are TGTGCCAGCAGCTTACTGTCGGACTATGGCTACACCTTC. Protein product: CASSLLSDYGYTF.

The CDR3 sequence is CASSVFQGHYNEQFF. The DNA for the CDR3 is TGTGCCAGCAGCGTTTTTCAGGGCCACTACAATGAGCAGTTCTTC. The V and J genes are TRBV7-2 and TRBJ2-1; weak D call: TRBD1 (5 bases). Trimming stripped 5 bases from V and 3 bases from J, with 14 bases between. The germline CDR1 and CDR2 sequences are SGHTA and FQGNSA. The CDR3 extends over 15 amino acids.

The rearrangement uses TRBV15 and TRBJ1-1, with D perhaps matching TRBD1 (5 bases). The CDR3 covers 16 residues. V was cut by 0 bases and J by 4 bases, with 15 bases left in between. Germline assignment: CDR1 LNHNV and CDR2 YYDKDF (reference sequence). The CDR3 DNA reads as TGTGCCACCAGCAGAGATTCGGTACGACAGTCCACTGAAGCTTTCTTT. Amino acids: CATSRDSVRQSTEAFF.

The rearrangement links TRBV28 to TRBJ1-4, with a possible D match to TRBD1 (5 bases). The CDR3 covers 16 residues. Germline V gives CDR1 MDHEN, CDR2 SYDVKM. Trimming stripped 6 bases from V and 8 bases from J, with 22 bases between. The CDR3 region is CASRPSSGRVWEKLFF. The CDR3 coding sequence is TGTGCCAGCAGGCCCAGCTCGGGCAGGGTGTGGGAAAAACTGTTTTTT.

This chain links TRBV19 with TRBJ1-6, with D maybe TRBD1 (5 bases). The V end was cut by 3 bases, the J end by 11 bases, with 11 bases between. CDR3 length equals 13 residues. Germline CDR1 reads LNHDA; CDR2 reads SQIVND (reference sequence). As DNA, the CDR3 is TGTGCCAGTAGTATGAGGGACTTGGCACCCCTCCACTTT. As protein: CASSMRDLAPLHF.

The chain recombines TRBV5-1 with TRBJ2-1; a possible D gene is TRBD2 (5 bases). In germline, CDR1 is SGHRS, CDR2 YFSETQ. This CDR3 has 17 amino acids. V shed 5 bases and J shed 0 bases, with 18 bases lying between them. CDR3 in amino acids: CASSVIREAFSYNEQFF. The CDR3 DNA is TGCGCCAGCAGTGTTATCCGGGAAGCATTCTCCTACAATGAGCAGTTCTTC.

The chain recombines TRBV4-3 with TRBJ2-7; D gene uncertain. V dropped 1 base and J dropped 7 bases, with 17 bases sitting between them. Germline V gene lookup returns CDR1 LGHNA and CDR2 YSLEER. There are 15 residues in the CDR3. The CDR3 DNA reads as TGCGCCAGCAGCCAAGCTGGTAATCGCCCGGGTGAGCAGTACTTC. Amino acid sequence: CASSQAGNRPGEQYF.

J is TRBJ1-4 and V is TRBV6-5; D call uncertain. Germline loops: CDR1 MNHEY, CDR2 SVGAGI. This CDR3 spans 14 amino acids. Trimming shortened V by 0 bases and J by 10 bases, and 12 bases separated the two germline ends. CDR3 sequence: CASSYSNRGTKLFF. The CDR3 DNA reads TGTGCCAGCAGTTACTCGAACCGGGGTACAAAACTGTTTTTT.

CDR3 sequence (DNA): TGTGCCAGCAGTTTATCGGGTACAGGGGGTCTCTACAATGAGCAGTTCTTC. Translation gives CASSLSGTGGLYNEQFF. This chain uses TRBV27 with TRBJ2-1; 8 positions match TRBD1. The length of the CDR3 is 17 residues. J lost 3 bases, V lost 0 bases, and 7 bases had no gene match. The germline gives CDR1 MNHEY, CDR2 SMNVEV (reference sequence).

The chain employs TRBV9 and TRBJ2-5; 8 nucleotides line up with TRBD2. Germline CDR1 reads SGDLS; CDR2 reads YYNGEE. Losses at the gene ends were 0 bases for V and 0 bases for J; bases not matched to a gene: 4. This CDR3 is 16 amino acids long. The CDR3 DNA follows: TGTGCCAGCAGCGTAGAGGGCGGGGGGCACCAAGAGACCCAGTACTTC. It encodes CASSVEGGGHQETQYF.

In DNA form, the CDR3 reads TGTGCCAGCAGGAGGCCGGGCCGCGGGACGTGGGAGCAGTACTTC. Translating gives CASRRPGRGTWEQYF. The V call is TRBV2, the J call TRBJ2-7; possible D gene TRBD2, 6 bases. The CDR3 runs to 15 residues. Germline V lookup: CDR1 SNHLY, CDR2 FYNNEI. V was clipped by 6 bases and J by 7 bases, with 22 bases between them.

The chain uses TRBV6-5 and TRBJ1-1; the match to TRBD1 covers 7 bases. The V gene's germline CDR1 is MNHEY and CDR2 SVGAGI. V was clipped by 6 bases and J by 1 base; unmatched bases: 8. The CDR3 has 15 residues. The CDR3 loop is CASRISTGTNTEAFF. CDR3 in DNA: TGTGCCAGCAGGATATCGACAGGGACGAACACTGAAGCTTTCTTT.

The V and J genes are TRBV18 and TRBJ2-1, with D unclear. This CDR3 region has 15 residues. Looked up from germline, CDR1 is KGHSH and CDR2 is LQKENI. V shed 2 bases and J shed 8 bases, with 16 bases lying between them. CDR3 sequence reads: CASSPFTSKNDEQFF. In nucleotides, the CDR3 is TGTGCCAGCTCACCATTCACATCAAAGAACGATGAGCAGTTCTTC.

About this clone: The same CDR3 arises from other DNA sequences in this sample as well. The chain has TRBV5-1 and TRBJ1-1; a possible D gene is TRBD1 (6 bases). The CDR3 totals 13 residues. Germline CDR1 SGHRS, CDR2 YFSETQ. Trimming shortened V by 1 base and J by 4 bases, and 8 bases separated the two germline ends. CDR3 coding DNA: TGCGCCAGCAGCTTGAGGGGGGGCACTGAAGCTTTCTTT. It codes for CASSLRGGTEAFF.

CDR3 residues: CASSLDSQTNTGELFF. The CDR3, as DNA: TGTGCCAGCAGCTTAGATTCCCAGACAAACACCGGGGAGCTGTTTTTT. The rearrangement joins TRBV11-3 to TRBJ2-2; D is uncertain. The CDR3 is made up of 16 amino acids. V gave up 0 bases and J gave up 2 bases, with 10 bases separating them. Germline V gene data show CDR1 as SGHNT and CDR2 as YENEEA.

V is TRBV19 and J is TRBJ2-7, with 9 positions matching TRBD2. Trimming cost V 3 bases and J 6 bases; bases outside gene matches: 12. Per germline, CDR1 LNHDA and CDR2 SQIVND (reference sequence). The CDR3 is 16 residues long. CDR3 DNA sequence: TGTGCCAGTAGTATCGGATTTTCGGGCGGGGGGGCCGAGCAGTACTTC. The encoded protein is CASSIGFSGGGAEQYF.

The rearrangement uses TRBV6-5 and TRBJ2-7; TRBD2 is a possible D gene (5 bases). This CDR3 comprises 14 residues. Germline V lookup: CDR1 MNHEY, CDR2 SVGAGI. Trimming removed 6 bases at V and 3 bases at J, with 15 bases between. The DNA for the CDR3 is TGTGCCAGCAGACGGACTGGGGAGCTCTACGAGCAGTACTTC. Translated: CASRRTGELYEQYF.

V is TRBV9 and J is TRBJ2-6; D not certain. The CDR3 is 15 amino acids. From germline, CDR1 is SGDLS and CDR2 YYNGEE. The V gene lost 0 bases and the J gene lost 3 bases, with 7 bases spanning the gap. CDR3 sequence (DNA): TGTGCCAGCAGCGTAGTCCCCGGTGGGGCCAACGTCCTGACTTTC. Translation: CASSVVPGGANVLTF.

This chain connects TRBV18 to TRBJ2-7, with 10 bases fitting TRBD2. Germline V lookup: CDR1 KGHSH, CDR2 LQKENI. CDR3 length: 16 amino acids. The junction had 10 bases not matched to a gene; V was cut back by 3 bases and J by 5 bases. Here the CDR3 reads CASSPVGRTSGDEQYF. The CDR3 DNA reads as TGTGCCAGCTCACCGGTCGGTCGGACTAGCGGAGACGAGCAGTACTTC.

This clone was seen ten or more times. The chain combines TRBV7-3 with TRBJ2-1; a possible D gene is TRBD1 (6 bases). Trimming removed 2 bases from V and 4 bases from J, with 6 bases in between. This CDR3 contains 13 residues. The V gene's germline CDR1 is SGHTA and CDR2 FQGTGA. CDR3 in amino acids: CASSLGQYNEQFF. In DNA form, the CDR3 reads TGTGCCAGCAGCTTAGGACAGTACAATGAGCAGTTCTTC.

The chain couples TRBV7-9 to TRBJ2-7; D might be TRBD1 (5 bases). Trimming stripped 3 bases from V and 1 base from J, with 13 bases between. The CDR3 extends over 15 amino acids. Per the germline V gene, CDR1 is SEHNR and CDR2 is FQNEAQ (reference sequence). The CDR3 region is CASSFPTGLSYEQYF. The CDR3 DNA reads TGTGCCAGCAGCTTTCCCACAGGCCTATCCTACGAGCAGTACTTC. Using reference TRBV7-9 and TRBJ2-7 for the parts outside the CDR3, the full variable domain is DTGVSQNPRHKITKRGQNVTFRCDPISEHNRLYWYRQTLGQGPEFLTYFQNEAQLEKSRLLSDRFSAERPKGSFSTLEIQRTEQGDSAMYLCASSFPTGLSYEQYFGPGTRLTVT.